A selection of T cell receptor beta chains follows, all from one sample in a study of blood T cell repertoires in COVID-19. Clones were sequenced by immunoSEQ multiplex PCR, and TCRdb holds only the in-frame ones, with some missing. Of fewer than 300,000 clones listed, around 90% are singletons. The sample was PBMCs or T cells enriched from blood (not recorded which). All receptors derive from a woman aged 25-40 years who had recovered from COVID-19. The CDR3 runs from the conserved cysteine through the conserved F or W. A D gene is named only where the DNA matches it firmly. Clone size is given for some rows only: seen once, a few or many times, or a class if the clone is expanded.

J: TRBJ2-7
V: TRBV4-1
D: TRBD1
size: once
CDR3: CASSQSGGSVEQYF
DNA: TGCGCCAGCAGCCAGTCAGGGGGCTCTGTCGAGCAGTACTTC

J: TRBJ1-5
V: TRBV5-4
D: TRBD1
size: NA
CDR3: CASSWSPGQSNNQPQHF
DNA: TGTGCCAGCAGCTGGTCACCGGGACAGAGTAACAATCAGCCCCAGCATTTT

J: TRBJ2-7
V: TRBV28
D: TRBD2
size: NA
CDR3: CASSLGTSGRIEQYF
DNA: TGTGCCAGCAGTTTAGGGACTAGCGGGAGAATCGAGCAGTACTTC

J: TRBJ1-2
V: TRBV29-1
D: TRBD1
size: NA
CDR3: CSVKGLGQALNYGYTF
DNA: TGCAGCGTTAAAGGACTGGGACAGGCGCTTAACTATGGCTACACCTTC

J: TRBJ2-7
V: TRBV28
D: NA
size: NA
CDR3: CASQRAVSYEQYF
DNA: TGTGCCAGCCAGAGGGCGGTATCCTACGAGCAGTACTTC

J: TRBJ1-1
V: TRBV6-5
D: TRBD1
size: NA
CDR3: CASSFSQGAGYEAFF
DNA: TGTGCCAGCAGTTTCTCACAGGGGGCAGGGTATGAAGCTTTCTTT

J: TRBJ1-4
V: TRBV6-4
D: TRBD1
size: NA
CDR3: CASSGRQGNEKLFF
DNA: TGTGCCAGCAGTGGTAGACAGGGCAATGAAAAACTGTTTTTT

J: TRBJ1-1
V: TRBV6-5
D: NA
size: once
CDR3: CASTERGSTEAFF
DNA: TGTGCCAGCACGGAAAGGGGGAGCACTGAAGCTTTCTTT

J: TRBJ2-4
V: TRBV28
D: NA
size: NA
CDR3: CASTPVAKNIQYF
DNA: TGTGCCAGCACCCCCGTAGCCAAAAACATTCAGTACTTC

J: TRBJ1-2
V: TRBV5-1
D: NA
size: NA
CDR3: CASSLGRGVGNYGYTF
DNA: TGCGCCAGCAGCCTCGGTCGGGGGGTTGGGAACTATGGCTACACCTTC

J: TRBJ1-5
V: TRBV28
D: TRBD1
size: NA
CDR3: CASRHPGQGFNQPQHF
DNA: TGTGCCAGCAGGCATCCGGGACAGGGATTCAATCAGCCCCAGCATTTT

J: TRBJ2-3
V: TRBV28
D: NA
size: once
CDR3: CASSISADTQYF
DNA: TGTGCCAGCAGCATATCGGCAGATACGCAGTATTTT

J: TRBJ2-7
V: TRBV19
D: TRBD2
size: NA
CDR3: CASSIGLAESYEQYF
DNA: TGTGCCAGTAGTATAGGACTAGCGGAATCCTACGAGCAGTACTTC

J: TRBJ2-2
V: TRBV4-1
D: NA
size: NA
CDR3: CASSQPSAGELFF
DNA: TGCGCCAGCAGCCAGCCCTCGGCCGGGGAGCTGTTTTTT

J: TRBJ2-1
V: TRBV12-3/TRBV12-4
D: NA
size: NA
CDR3: CASSLRGGGYLFF
DNA: TGTGCCAGCAGTTTAAGGGGAGGTGGATACCTGTTCTTC

J: TRBJ1-5
V: TRBV3-1/TRBV3-2
D: NA
size: NA
CDR3: CASSQDRWGGQPQHF
DNA: TGTGCCAGCAGCCAGGACAGATGGGGTGGTCAGCCCCAGCATTTT

J: TRBJ1-3
V: TRBV6-5
D: NA
size: NA
CDR3: CATQGSGNTIYF
DNA: TGTGCCACCCAGGGCTCTGGAAACACCATATATTTT

J: TRBJ2-3
V: TRBV5-1
D: TRBD1
size: NA
CDR3: CASSFGQGGTDTQYF
DNA: TGCGCCAGCAGCTTTGGACAGGGTGGGACAGATACGCAGTATTTT

J: TRBJ1-1
V: TRBV7-8
D: NA
size: NA
CDR3: CASSSRVLSEAFF
DNA: TGTGCCAGCAGCTCACGGGTATTGTCTGAAGCTTTCTTT

J: TRBJ1-1
V: TRBV7-9
D: NA
size: NA
CDR3: CASSQAGAGAEAFF
DNA: TGTGCCAGCAGCCAGGCAGGGGCGGGTGCTGAAGCTTTCTTT

J: TRBJ2-1
V: TRBV6-4
D: TRBD2
size: NA
CDR3: CASRFLAGTSGEQFF
DNA: TGTGCCAGCCGCTTTCTAGCGGGCACATCGGGTGAGCAGTTCTTC

J: TRBJ2-5
V: TRBV10-3
D: TRBD1
size: NA
CDR3: CAISDLDRGSQETQYF
DNA: TGTGCCATCAGTGACCTCGACAGGGGGTCTCAAGAGACCCAGTACTTC

J: TRBJ2-7
V: TRBV4-3
D: NA
size: NA
CDR3: CASSQERQPTYEQYF
DNA: TGCGCCAGCAGCCAAGAGCGGCAACCCACCTACGAGCAGTACTTC

J: TRBJ1-2
V: TRBV4-3
D: TRBD1
size: NA
CDR3: CASSAGQGLGYTF
DNA: TGCGCCAGCAGCGCCGGACAGGGTTTAGGCTACACCTTC

J: TRBJ2-1
V: TRBV28
D: TRBD2
size: NA
CDR3: CASSLRLAGVEQFF
DNA: TGTGCCAGCAGTTTAAGGCTAGCGGGAGTTGAGCAGTTCTTC

J: TRBJ1-1
V: TRBV5-1
D: NA
size: NA
CDR3: CASSPGTSGTEAFF
DNA: TGCGCCAGCAGCCCCGGGACATCCGGGACTGAAGCTTTCTTT

J: TRBJ2-7
V: TRBV9
D: TRBD2
size: NA
CDR3: CASSVASGLAGSSYEQYF
DNA: TGTGCCAGCAGCGTAGCCTCGGGACTAGCGGGAAGCTCCTACGAGCAGTACTTC

J: TRBJ2-2
V: TRBV11-2
D: NA
size: NA
CDR3: CASSLVTGGTGELFF
DNA: TGTGCCAGCAGCTTAGTGACCGGGGGTACCGGGGAGCTGTTTTTT

J: TRBJ2-7
V: TRBV5-1
D: NA
size: NA
CDR3: CASSPGPSYEQYF
DNA: TGCGCCAGCAGCCCGGGTCCCTCCTACGAGCAGTACTTC

J: TRBJ2-1
V: TRBV28
D: NA
size: NA
CDR3: CASRAGTSNNEQFF
DNA: TGTGCCAGCAGAGCCGGGACATCTAACAATGAGCAGTTCTTC

J: TRBJ2-3
V: TRBV10-3
D: TRBD2
size: NA
CDR3: CASSGSLREGDTQYF
DNA: TGTGCCAGTAGCGGGAGTCTTAGGGAGGGAGATACGCAGTATTTT

J: TRBJ1-2
V: TRBV27
D: TRBD1
size: NA
CDR3: CASSSLATGNYGYTF
DNA: TGTGCCAGCAGTTCTCTCGCGACAGGGAACTATGGCTACACCTTC

J: TRBJ2-3
V: TRBV15
D: TRBD2
size: NA
CDR3: CATSRDLGRRLAGGRADTQYF
DNA: TGTGCCACCAGCAGAGATCTGGGGCGCAGACTAGCGGGCGGTCGGGCAGATACGCAGTATTTT

J: TRBJ2-7
V: TRBV30
D: NA
size: NA
CDR3: CAWGRSFSYEQYF
DNA: TGTGCCTGGGGCAGGTCCTTCTCCTACGAGCAGTACTTC

J: TRBJ2-3
V: TRBV5-4
D: TRBD1
size: NA
CDR3: CASSDRGADTQYF
DNA: TGTGCCAGCAGCGACAGGGGTGCAGATACGCAGTATTTT

J: TRBJ1-4
V: TRBV28
D: NA
size: NA
CDR3: CASSLSGTNEKLFF
DNA: TGTGCCAGCAGTTTATCAGGAACTAATGAAAAACTGTTTTTT

J: TRBJ1-1
V: TRBV6-5
D: NA
size: NA
CDR3: CASTISGVLDTEAFF
DNA: TGTGCCAGCACTATCTCAGGGGTCCTTGACACTGAAGCTTTCTTT

J: TRBJ2-1
V: TRBV7-2
D: TRBD1
size: NA
CDR3: CASSWTGVIYNEQFF
DNA: TGTGCCAGCAGCTGGACAGGGGTTATCTACAATGAGCAGTTCTTC

J: TRBJ2-1
V: TRBV7-9
D: TRBD1
size: once
CDR3: CASSLGQANNEQFF
DNA: TGTGCCAGCAGCTTGGGACAGGCGAACAATGAGCAGTTCTTC

J: TRBJ1-2
V: TRBV20-1
D: NA
size: NA
CDR3: CSASWTASNYGYTF
DNA: TGCAGTGCTAGTTGGACAGCCTCTAACTATGGCTACACCTTC

J: TRBJ2-7
V: TRBV5-4
D: NA
size: NA
CDR3: CASSLEPLSHEQYF
DNA: TGTGCCAGCAGCTTGGAACCTCTTAGTCACGAGCAGTACTTC

J: TRBJ2-7
V: TRBV4-3
D: TRBD2
size: NA
CDR3: CASSQSAEPGLAGGPGEQYF
DNA: TGCGCCAGCAGCCAATCGGCAGAGCCGGGACTAGCGGGAGGGCCGGGGGAGCAGTACTTC

J: TRBJ2-5
V: TRBV5-5
D: TRBD2
size: once
CDR3: CASNFGGGETETQYF
DNA: TGTGCCAGCAACTTTGGGGGGGGAGAAACCGAGACCCAGTACTTC

J: TRBJ2-7
V: TRBV28
D: NA
size: NA
CDR3: CASSPSGGAFTYEQYF
DNA: TGTGCCAGCAGTCCCTCTGGTGGGGCTTTTACCTACGAGCAGTACTTC

J: TRBJ2-7
V: TRBV30
D: NA
size: once
CDR3: CAWSVTSKSSYEQYF
DNA: TGTGCCTGGAGTGTAACTAGCAAGAGCTCCTACGAGCAGTACTTC

J: TRBJ1-5
V: TRBV11-2
D: NA
size: NA
CDR3: CASSLGQNQPQHF
DNA: TGTGCCAGCAGCTTAGGGCAGAATCAGCCCCAGCATTTT

J: TRBJ2-5
V: TRBV5-8
D: TRBD2
size: NA
CDR3: CASSYPSVGTSGREETQYF
DNA: TGTGCCAGCAGTTATCCGTCCGTCGGGACTAGCGGGAGGGAAGAGACCCAGTACTTC

J: TRBJ2-7
V: TRBV30
D: TRBD2
size: NA
CDR3: CAWKTSGAYEQYF
DNA: TGTGCCTGGAAAACTAGCGGCGCCTACGAGCAGTACTTC

J: TRBJ2-7
V: TRBV6-5
D: NA
size: few
CDR3: CASSYSGSSSYEQYF
DNA: TGTGCCAGCAGTTACTCTGGTAGCAGCTCCTACGAGCAGTACTTC

J: TRBJ2-1
V: TRBV29-1
D: NA
size: NA
CDR3: CSVSKLGQTSSYNEQFF
DNA: TGCAGCGTCTCAAAGCTGGGGCAGACGAGCTCCTACAATGAGCAGTTCTTC

J: TRBJ2-3
V: TRBV5-4
D: NA
size: NA
CDR3: CASSSLERSTDTQYF
DNA: TGTGCCAGCAGCTCCTTAGAGCGGTCCACAGATACGCAGTATTTT

J: TRBJ2-5
V: TRBV6-5
D: TRBD1
size: NA
CDR3: CASRRQGLGQETQYF
DNA: TGTGCCAGCAGAAGACAGGGATTGGGCCAAGAGACCCAGTACTTC

J: TRBJ2-1
V: TRBV4-1
D: TRBD1
size: NA
CDR3: CASSQVPSGTGINEQFF
DNA: TGCGCCAGCAGCCAAGTACCTTCTGGGACAGGGATCAATGAGCAGTTCTTC